The present entry profiles one TCR beta chain with its context. These data originate in a study of PD-L1 blockade in urothelial cancer. Across the whole study: Patients arrived having already received 0 to 3 prior chemotherapy regimens. Timepoints chosen for blood analysis were 3 weeks (second dose) and 6 weeks after treatment start.

Documented time point: pretreatment peripheral blood. Per the germline V gene, CDR1 is MDHEN and CDR2 is SYDVKM. The length of the CDR3 is 13 residues. V lost 2 bases, J lost 4 bases, and 6 bases lay in between. Sequenced by immunoSEQ multiplex PCR; TCRdb stores in-frame clones only, minus some. The sample includes some 74,000 clones, approximately 86% of them seen just once. The sample in question was PBMCs, obtained around atezolizumab (anti-PD-L1) treatment. The gene calls are TRBV28 and TRBJ2-1, with D perhaps matching TRBD2 (5 bases). The sequence was obtained from a man between 35 and 55 years old with urothelial cancer. This chain's CDR3 is CASSLKRYNEQFF. CDR3 DNA: TGTGCCAGCAGTTTAAAGCGGTACAATGAGCAGTTCTTC.